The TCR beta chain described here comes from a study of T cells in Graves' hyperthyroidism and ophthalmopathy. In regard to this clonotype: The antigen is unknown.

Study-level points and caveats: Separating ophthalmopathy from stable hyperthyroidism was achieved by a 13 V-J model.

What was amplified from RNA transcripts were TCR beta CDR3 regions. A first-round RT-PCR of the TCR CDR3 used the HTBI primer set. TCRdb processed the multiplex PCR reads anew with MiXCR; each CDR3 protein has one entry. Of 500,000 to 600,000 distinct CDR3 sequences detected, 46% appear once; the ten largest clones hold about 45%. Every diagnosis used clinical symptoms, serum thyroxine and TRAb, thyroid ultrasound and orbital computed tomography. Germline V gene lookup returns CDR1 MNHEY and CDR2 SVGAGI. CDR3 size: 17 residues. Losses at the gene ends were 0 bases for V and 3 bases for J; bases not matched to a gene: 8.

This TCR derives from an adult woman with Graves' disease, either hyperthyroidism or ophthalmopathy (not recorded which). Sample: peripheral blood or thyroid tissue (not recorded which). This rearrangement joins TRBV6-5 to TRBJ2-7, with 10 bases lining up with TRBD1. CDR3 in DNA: TGTGCCAGCAGTTACTCTAGGACGGGACAGGGGATCTACGAGCAGTACTTC. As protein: CASSYSRTGQGIYEQYF.